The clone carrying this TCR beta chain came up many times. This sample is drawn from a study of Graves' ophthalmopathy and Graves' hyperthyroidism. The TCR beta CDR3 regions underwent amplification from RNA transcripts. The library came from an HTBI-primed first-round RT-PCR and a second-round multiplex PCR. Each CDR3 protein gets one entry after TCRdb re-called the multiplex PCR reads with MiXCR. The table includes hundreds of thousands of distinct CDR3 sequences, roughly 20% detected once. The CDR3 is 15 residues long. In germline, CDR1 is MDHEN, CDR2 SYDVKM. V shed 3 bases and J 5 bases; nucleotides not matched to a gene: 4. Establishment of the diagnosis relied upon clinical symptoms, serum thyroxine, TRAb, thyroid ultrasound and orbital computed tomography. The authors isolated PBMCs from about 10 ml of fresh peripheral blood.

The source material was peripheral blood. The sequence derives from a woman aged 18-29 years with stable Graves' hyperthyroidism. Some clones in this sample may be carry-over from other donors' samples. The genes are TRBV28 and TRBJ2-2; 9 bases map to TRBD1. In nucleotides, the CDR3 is TGTGCCAGCAGTTTGGGACAGGGACTAACCGGGGAGCTGTTTTTT. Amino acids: CASSLGQGLTGELFF.